This TCR beta chain was found in a study of cytomegalovirus exposure and HLA in healthy donors. Study-wide results and caveats: Earlier analysis found most TCR beta V segments productive about 87% or about 30% of the time. A later analysis appeared to link common viral pathogens to several of the most significant clusters. Association of around 17,000 TCR beta sequences with HLA alleles was found at 0.05 false discovery rate in a later analysis. TRBV6-2, TRBV6-3 and some other V segments were unresolvable in 87-base-pair reads.

Concerning this clone itself: Its antigen is not identified.

It was with 60 Vbeta and 13 Jbeta primers that the PCR ran. The repertoire was sequenced with immunoSEQ multiplex PCR; TCRdb's copy has only in-frame clones and lacks some. The sample contains approximately 160,000 clones, about four fifths of which appear only once. Germline V CDR1 and CDR2: SGHAT, FQNNGV. This CDR3 region has 16 residues. Unmatched junction bases numbered 8, after V lost 5 bases and J lost 3 bases. This TCR was recovered from a man aged 45-60 years in good health and CMV-seropositive. This rearrangement joins TRBV11-2 to TRBJ1-3, with TRBD1 identical over 9 bases. Sequencing was done on a sample of PBMCs. The CDR3: CASSPVTGGYGNTIYF. In DNA form, the CDR3 reads TGTGCCAGCAGCCCAGTTACAGGGGGCTATGGAAACACCATATATTTT.